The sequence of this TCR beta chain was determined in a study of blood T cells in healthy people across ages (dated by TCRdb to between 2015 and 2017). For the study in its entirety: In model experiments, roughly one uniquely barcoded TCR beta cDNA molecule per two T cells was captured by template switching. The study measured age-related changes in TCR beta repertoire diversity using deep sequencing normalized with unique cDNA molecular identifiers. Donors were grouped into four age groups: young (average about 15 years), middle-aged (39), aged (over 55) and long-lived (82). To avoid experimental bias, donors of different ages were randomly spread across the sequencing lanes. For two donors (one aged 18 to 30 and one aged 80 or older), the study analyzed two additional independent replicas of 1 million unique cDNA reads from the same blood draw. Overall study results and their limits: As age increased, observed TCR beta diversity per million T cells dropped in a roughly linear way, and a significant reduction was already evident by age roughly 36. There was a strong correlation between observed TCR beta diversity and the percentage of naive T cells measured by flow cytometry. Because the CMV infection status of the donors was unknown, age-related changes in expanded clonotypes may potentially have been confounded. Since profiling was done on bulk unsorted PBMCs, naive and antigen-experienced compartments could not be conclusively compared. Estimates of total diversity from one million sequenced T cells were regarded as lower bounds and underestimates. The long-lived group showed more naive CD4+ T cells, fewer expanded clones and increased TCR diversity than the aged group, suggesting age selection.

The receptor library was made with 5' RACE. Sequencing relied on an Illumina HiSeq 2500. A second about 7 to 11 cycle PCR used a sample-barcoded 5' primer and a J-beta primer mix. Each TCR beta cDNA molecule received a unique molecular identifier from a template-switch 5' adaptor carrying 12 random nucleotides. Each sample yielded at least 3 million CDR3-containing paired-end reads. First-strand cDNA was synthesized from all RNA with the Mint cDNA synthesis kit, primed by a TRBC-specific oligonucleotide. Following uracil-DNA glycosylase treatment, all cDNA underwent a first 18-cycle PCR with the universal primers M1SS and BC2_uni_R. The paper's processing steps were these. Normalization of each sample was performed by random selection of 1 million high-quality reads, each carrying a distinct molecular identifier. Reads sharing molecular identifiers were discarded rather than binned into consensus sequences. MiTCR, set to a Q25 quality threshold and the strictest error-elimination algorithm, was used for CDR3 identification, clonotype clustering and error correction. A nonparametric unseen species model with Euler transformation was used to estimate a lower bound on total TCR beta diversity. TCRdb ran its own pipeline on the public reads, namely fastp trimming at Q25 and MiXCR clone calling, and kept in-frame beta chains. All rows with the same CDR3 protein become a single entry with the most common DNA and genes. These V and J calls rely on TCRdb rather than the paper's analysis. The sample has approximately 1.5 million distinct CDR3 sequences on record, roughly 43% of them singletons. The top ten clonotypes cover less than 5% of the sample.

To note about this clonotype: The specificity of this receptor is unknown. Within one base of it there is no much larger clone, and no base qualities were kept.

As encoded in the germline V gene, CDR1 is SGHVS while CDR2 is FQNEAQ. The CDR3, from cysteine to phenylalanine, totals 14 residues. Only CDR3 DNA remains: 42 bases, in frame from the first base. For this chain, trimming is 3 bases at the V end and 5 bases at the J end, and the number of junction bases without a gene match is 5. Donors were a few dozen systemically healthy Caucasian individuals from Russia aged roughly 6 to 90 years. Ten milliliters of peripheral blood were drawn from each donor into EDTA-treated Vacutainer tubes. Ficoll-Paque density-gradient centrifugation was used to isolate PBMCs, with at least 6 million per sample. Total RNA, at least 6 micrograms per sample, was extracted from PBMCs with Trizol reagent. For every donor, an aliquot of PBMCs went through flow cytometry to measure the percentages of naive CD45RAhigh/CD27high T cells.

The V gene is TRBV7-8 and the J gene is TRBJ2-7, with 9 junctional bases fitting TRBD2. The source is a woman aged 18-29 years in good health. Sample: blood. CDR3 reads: CASSFSGGKNEQYF. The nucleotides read TGTGCCAGCAGCTTCAGCGGGGGGAAAAACGAGCAGTACTTC.